These 21 T cell receptor beta chains came from one sample sequenced in a study of Graves' ophthalmopathy and Graves' hyperthyroidism. RNA transcripts yielded amplified TCR beta CDR3 regions. Investigators did first-round RT-PCR with HTBI primers, then second-round multiplex PCR. MiXCR was run by TCRdb on the multiplex PCR reads, yielding one entry per CDR3 protein. The sample consists of about 740,000 distinct CDR3 sequences, roughly 41% of them appearing once. Specimen: peripheral blood. All receptors derive from an adult man with Graves' ophthalmopathy.

The rearrangement uses TRBV5-1 and TRBJ2-7; 9 positions agree with TRBD1. The J call could be wrong; TRBJ2-1 is a better fit for the DNA end. Per germline, CDR1 SGHRS and CDR2 YFSETQ. This CDR3 is 15 amino acids long. CDR3 sequence reads: CASKTTGTGNNEQFF. Here the CDR3 DNA reads TGCGCCAGCAAAACGACCGGGACAGGGAACAATGAGCAGTTCTTC.

The genes are TRBV24-1 and TRBJ2-5; 9 bases are shared with TRBD2. CDR1 and CDR2 (germline): KGHDR, SFDVKD. V lost 11 bases, J lost 2 bases, and 11 bases stayed unmatched. The CDR3 consists of 15 residues. The CDR3 protein is CASSRAGGPQETQYF. In DNA, the CDR3 is TGTGCCAGCAGCCGAGCGGGGGGACCTCAAGAGACCCAGTACTTC.

V gene TRBV29-1 combines with J gene TRBJ2-5; 13 positions agree with TRBD2. V shed 1 base and J 5 bases; nucleotides not matched to a gene: 10. Germline V CDR1 and CDR2: SQVTM, ANQGSEA. The CDR3 sequence is 17 residues long. The CDR3 region has the DNA TGCAGCGTTGAAGCGGGCACTAGCGGGAGGGCCGTTGAGACCCAGTACTTC. Translated: CSVEAGTSGRAVETQYF.

This clonotype has more than one count but fewer than ten. The rearrangement uses TRBV2 and TRBJ1-1, with no clear D. Germline loops: CDR1 SNHLY, CDR2 FYNNEI. The CDR3 is made up of 15 amino acids. Trimming removed 5 bases at V and 1 base at J, with 14 bases between. The CDR3 DNA is TGTGCCAGCAGTTACCGCCCCCTGTGGAACACTGAAGCTTTCTTT. Protein: CASSYRPLWNTEAFF.

The chain uses TRBV24-1 and TRBJ2-7; a possible D gene is TRBD2 (5 bases). Trimming removed 9 bases from V and 7 bases from J, with 9 bases in between. CDR3 length: 10 residues. CDR1 and CDR2 from the germline V gene are KGHDR and SFDVKD. CDR3 sequence: CATGRGEQYF. In nucleotides, the CDR3 is TGTGCCACCGGACGGGGAGAGCAGTACTTC.

This chain links TRBV7-9 with TRBJ2-2, with 7 bases fitting TRBD2. The germline V gene has CDR1 SEHNR and CDR2 FQNEAQ (reference sequence). Losses at the gene ends were 5 bases for V and 8 bases for J; bases not matched to a gene: 5. This CDR3 has 13 amino acids. CDR3: CASSQKLAGELFF. The CDR3 DNA reads as TGTGCCAGCAGCCAGAAACTAGCGGGGGAGCTGTTTTTT.

V and J are TRBV25-1 and TRBJ1-5, with D possibly TRBD1 on 6 matching bases. CDR3 length equals 16 residues. The V end lost 1 base, the J end lost 0 bases, and 10 bases lay between the germline ends. Looked up from germline, CDR1 is MGHDK and CDR2 is SYGVNS. CDR3 nucleotides: TGTGCCAGCAGTGAATTTGCAGGGGATAGCAATCAGCCCCAGCATTTT. Protein sequence: CASSEFAGDSNQPQHF.

This clonotype was recorded a few times. The genes are TRBV10-3 and TRBJ1-2, with 9 bases fitting TRBD1. CDR3 length equals 14 residues. Germline V CDR1 and CDR2: ENHRY, SYGVKD. The J segment lost 3 bases and the V segment lost 4 bases, leaving 3 bases of the junction unmatched. CDR3 protein: CAISVRDRDYGYTF. Written as DNA, the CDR3 is TGTGCCATCAGTGTCCGGGACAGGGACTATGGCTACACCTTC.

V is TRBV25-1 and J is TRBJ2-7, with 8 bases that match TRBD1. Germline CDR1 is MGHDK and CDR2 is SYGVNS. The CDR3 consists of 17 residues. With 2 bases clipped from V and 1 base from J, the junction kept 10 bases outside the gene matches. CDR3 in amino acids: CASSEGAGGTDSYEQYF. The CDR3 nucleotides are TGTGCCAGCAGTGAAGGGGCAGGGGGCACCGATTCCTACGAGCAGTACTTC.

In this sample, this clonotype turned up a few times. The chain has TRBV5-1 and TRBJ2-7, with TRBD1 matching 8 bases. The V gene's germline CDR1 is SGHRS and CDR2 YFSETQ. The CDR3 consists of 14 residues. Trimming at V came to 0 bases and at J to 5 bases, leaving 4 bases not matched to a gene. CDR3: CASSLGTGIHEQYF. Here the CDR3 DNA reads TGCGCCAGCAGCTTGGGGACAGGGATCCACGAGCAGTACTTC. The whole variable domain, filled in from reference TRBV5-1 and TRBJ2-7, reads KAGVTQTPRYLIKTRGQQVTLSCSPISGHRSVSWYQQTPGQGLQFLFEYFSETQRNKGNFPGRFSGRQFSNSRSEMNVSTLELGDSALYLCASSLGTGIHEQYFGPGTRLTVT.

V gene TRBV29-1 combines with J gene TRBJ2-3, with D uncertain. Germline V CDR1 and CDR2: SQVTM, ANQGSEA. V gave up 6 bases and J gave up 4 bases, with 11 bases separating them. The length of the CDR3 is 12 residues. The CDR3 sequence is CSVGWPADTQYF. The CDR3 DNA is TGCAGCGTGGGGTGGCCCGCAGATACGCAGTATTTT.

This chain connects TRBV30 to TRBJ1-2; 9 bases line up with TRBD1. CDR3 length equals 16 residues. Germline V gene sequence: CDR1 GTSNPN, CDR2 SVGIG (reference sequence). V was pared by 4 bases and J by 2 bases, with 11 bases of the junction left unmatched. For the CDR3, the DNA is TGTGCCTGGATAAAGGGACAGGGCTTCGAGAACTATGGCTACACCTTC. It translates to CAWIKGQGFENYGYTF.

At least ten counts were recorded for this clonotype. The gene calls are TRBV7-9 and TRBJ1-5; D unresolved. V was clipped by 1 base and J by 7 bases, with 8 bases between them. The CDR3 is made up of 13 amino acids. CDR1 and CDR2 from the germline V gene are SEHNR and FQNEAQ (reference sequence). This chain's CDR3 is CASSLGGWQPQHF. The CDR3 DNA reads as TGTGCCAGCAGCTTAGGTGGATGGCAGCCCCAGCATTTT.

This clonotype came up a few times. The gene calls are TRBV4-3 and TRBJ1-5; 10 bases are a match to TRBD1. The germline V gene encodes CDR1 LGHNA and CDR2 YSLEER. Unmatched junction bases numbered 6, after V lost 3 bases and J lost 4 bases. This CDR3 region has 16 residues. The CDR3 nucleotides read TGCGCCAGCAGCCAGGAGGGACAGGGGCTAAATCAGCCCCAGCATTTT. Protein: CASSQEGQGLNQPQHF.

This clonotype was counted many times. This chain links TRBV2 with TRBJ2-2, with D unclear. CDR1 is SNHLY and CDR2 is FYNNEI in the germline V gene. The V gene lost 7 bases and the J gene lost 7 bases, with 10 bases spanning the gap. This CDR3 contains 12 residues. CDR3 nucleotides: TGTGCCAGCACGAGCGAGGTCGGGGAGCTGTTTTTT. Translated, it gives CASTSEVGELFF.

This clonotype was detected many times. This chain connects TRBV29-1 to TRBJ2-7, with TRBD1 as a possible D gene (6 bases). This CDR3 has 13 amino acids. CDR1 is SQVTM, CDR2 ANQGSEA, per germline. Between the trimmed V and J ends, which lost 0 bases and 8 bases, there was a span of 14 bases. The CDR3 DNA sequence: TGCAGCGTTGAAGACAAAGCCAGGGGACAGCAGTACTTC. Protein: CSVEDKARGQQYF.

In this sample, this clonotype turned up a few times. V is TRBV7-9 and J is TRBJ2-7, with 16 nucleotides matching TRBD2. Germline assignment: CDR1 SEHNR and CDR2 FQNEAQ (reference sequence). V lost 5 bases to trimming and J lost 3 bases; unmatched junction nucleotides: 13. CDR3 length: 19 residues. The DNA for the CDR3 is TGTGCCAGCAGCAGCACAGGGGGGACTAGCGGGAGGGCGTTCTACGAGCAGTACTTC. Protein product: CASSSTGGTSGRAFYEQYF.

This rearrangement joins TRBV7-2 to TRBJ2-5, with D possibly TRBD2 on 6 matching bases. This CDR3 contains 15 residues. Between the trimmed V and J ends, which lost 4 bases and 2 bases, there was a span of 14 bases. Per germline, CDR1 SGHTA and CDR2 FQGNSA. The CDR3 is CASSWSGGKQETQYF. CDR3 bases: TGTGCCAGCAGCTGGTCGGGCGGGAAGCAAGAGACCCAGTACTTC.

V gene TRBV6-5 combines with J gene TRBJ2-7, with a weak D call TRBD2 (7 bases). CDR1 and CDR2 (germline): MNHEY, SVGAGI. V was clipped by 5 bases and J by 2 bases, with 16 bases between them. The CDR3 runs to 15 residues. This CDR3 reads CASSRAGAITYEQYF. CDR3 DNA: TGTGCCAGCAGTCGGGCGGGGGCAATTACCTACGAGCAGTACTTC.

The chain uses TRBV7-2 and TRBJ2-5; D possibly corresponds to TRBD2 (5 bases). Trimming took off 5 bases at V and 4 bases at J, with 20 bases between the two ends. Germline V gene sequence: CDR1 SGHTA, CDR2 FQGNSA. There are 16 residues in the CDR3. The CDR3 sequence: CASSIPTTEDLETQYF. The DNA for the CDR3 is TGTGCCAGCAGCATACCTACGACGGAGGATTTAGAGACCCAGTACTTC. Complete variable domain (other parts from reference TRBV7-2 and TRBJ2-5): GAGVSQSPSNKVTEKGKDVELRCDPISGHTALYWYRQSLGQGLEFLIYFQGNSAPDKSGLPSDRFSAERTGGSVSTLTIQRTQQEDSAVYLCASSIPTTEDLETQYFGPGTRLLVL.

Points on this clonotype: One junction end disagrees with the germline gene, perhaps due to a read error. V and J are TRBV10-3 and TRBJ1-2, with D unresolved. This CDR3 contains 16 residues. The V gene's germline CDR1 is ENHRY and CDR2 SYGVKD. The DNA for the CDR3 is TGTGCCAGCAGTTTTATTGGGCAGGACGTTAACTATGGCTACACCTTC. This gives the protein CASSFIGQDVNYGYTF.